Included here is one TCR beta chain sequence, with context. Authors' processing steps: Amplification from reference gene primers served as the basis for estimated nucleated cell counts. The protocol was immunoSEQ multiplex PCR, while the TCRdb copy is restricted to in-frame clones and leaves out a portion. The V and J calls and clone size are taken from that table; D and trimming were inferred from the DNA. Among 95,000 to 150,000 clones listed, 84% were seen once. This entry belongs to a study of blood T cell repertoires in COVID-19. Study as a whole: The samples span acute and convalescent COVID-19 from the United States, Italy and Spain.

Donors in Cohort 3 counted as recovered after two negative PCRs, clearance, or symptom resolution. This CDR3 has 11 amino acids. With 7 bases clipped from V and 11 bases from J, the junction kept 6 bases outside the gene matches. The chain carries TRBV12-3 or TRBV12-4 and TRBJ1-1; 8 bases align to TRBD1. The clonotype comes from a woman under 40 who had recovered from COVID-19. The source material was PBMCs or T cells enriched from blood (not recorded which). CDR3 coding DNA: TGTGCCAGCACCTTGGGACAGGAGGCTTTCTTT. As protein: CASTLGQEAFF.